The 28 T cell receptor beta chains in this list originate from one sample, sequenced in a study of blood T cell repertoires in COVID-19. This table comes from immunoSEQ multiplex PCR, and its TCRdb copy is limited to in-frame clones, with some not included. The table records under 250,000 clones, about 79% of them present only once. Sequenced input: peripheral blood. Every receptor here comes from a human donor in a cohort sampled during active COVID-19.

This clone was counted a few times. The chain combines TRBV7-9 with TRBJ1-1, with D perhaps matching TRBD1 (6 bases). The length of the CDR3 is 16 residues. V was shortened by 5 bases and J by 7 bases, with 23 bases between the two germline ends. Looked up from germline, CDR1 is SEHNR and CDR2 is FQNEAQ (reference sequence). The CDR3 loop is CASSLTGNRPKSEAFF. CDR3 nucleotides: TGTGCCAGCAGCCTAACAGGGAATAGACCCAAAAGTGAAGCTTTCTTT.

This clone was counted between two and nine times. This chain uses TRBV5-1 with TRBJ1-4, with D unclear. The CDR3 spans 14 residues. The ends were cut back, 2 bases at V and 5 bases at J, with 10 bases in the middle. Germline lookup yields CDR1 SGHRS and CDR2 YFSETQ. The CDR3, as DNA: TGCGCCAGCAGCTTCCGCCCAGAAAATGAAAAACTGTTTTTT. It yields the protein CASSFRPENEKLFF.

J is TRBJ1-5 and V is TRBV6-2 or TRBV6-3, with 7 bases that match TRBD1. The length of the CDR3 is 15 residues. Germline V lookup: CDR1 MNHEY, CDR2 SVGEGT. Trimming removed 4 bases from V and 5 bases from J; junction bases left unmatched: 8. For the CDR3, the DNA is TGTGCCAGCAGTTCCCCGGGACAGACTTATCAGCCCCAGCATTTT. This translates into CASSSPGQTYQPQHF.

This chain uses TRBV3-1 (or the pseudogene TRBV3-2) with TRBJ2-1, with 8 bases aligning to TRBD2. The trim removed 0 bases at V and 16 bases at J, leaving 11 bases unmatched. CDR1 is LGHDT and CDR2 is YNNKEL in the germline V gene (reference sequence). The CDR3 covers 14 residues. The CDR3 region is CASSQDGTSGHLFF. DNA for the CDR3: TGTGCCAGCAGCCAAGACGGCACTAGCGGTCACTTATTCTTC.

This clone came up once. This sequence joins TRBV18 and TRBJ1-4; D may be TRBD1 (5 bases). Trimming removed 6 bases from V and 5 bases from J, with 13 bases in between. Germline CDR1 is KGHSH and CDR2 is LQKENI. The CDR3 sequence is 14 residues long. CDR3 region: CASSNRRRNEKLFF. The CDR3 DNA is TGTGCCAGCTCGAACAGGCGTCGAAATGAAAAACTGTTTTTT.

This clone was detected a few times. The V call is TRBV28, the J call TRBJ1-2; TRBD1 aligns across 8 bases. Germline V gene sequence: CDR1 MDHEN, CDR2 SYDVKM. CDR3 length: 15 residues. With 4 bases clipped from V and 5 bases from J, the junction kept 9 bases outside the gene matches. The CDR3 sequence: CASSSPSRGQYGYTF. For the CDR3, the DNA is TGTGCCAGCAGTTCCCCTTCCAGGGGGCAATATGGCTACACCTTC.

This chain joins TRBV12-5 and TRBJ1-6; D call uncertain. CDR1 is LGHNT and CDR2 is FRNRAP in the germline V gene. Trimming stripped 7 bases from V and 7 bases from J, with 11 bases between. The length of the CDR3 is 13 residues. The CDR3 protein is CASVGGSNSPLHF. The CDR3 DNA sequence: TGTGCTAGTGTCGGAGGGTCAAATTCACCCCTCCACTTT.

The chain is built from TRBV5-1 and TRBJ2-1; 10 nucleotides match TRBD2. Germline V gene data show CDR1 as SGHRS and CDR2 as YFSETQ. With V trimmed by 2 bases and J by 3 bases, 8 bases remained unmatched. CDR3 length equals 17 residues. The CDR3 DNA reads TGCGCCAGCAGCTTCTTCATAACTAGCGGGGTCTACAATGAGCAGTTCTTC. This sequence encodes CASSFFITSGVYNEQFF.

This chain links TRBV21-1 with TRBJ1-4. TRBV21-1 is a documented pseudogene. CDR3 length equals 15 residues. CDR3 protein: CASALEEETNEKLFF. DNA of the CDR3: TGTGCCAGCGCCCTAGAAGAAGAAACTAATGAAAAACTGTTTTTT.

V and J are TRBV19 and TRBJ1-1; TRBD1 matches 10 bases. The CDR3 covers 14 residues. After removal of 6 bases from V and 1 base from J, the junction contained 2 bases not matched to a gene. Germline CDR1 LNHDA, CDR2 SQIVND (reference sequence). As DNA, the CDR3 is TGTGCCAGTAGATGGACAGGGGGGAACACTGAAGCTTTCTTT. Encoded protein: CASRWTGGNTEAFF.

This rearrangement joins TRBV11-2 to TRBJ2-7; a weak D match, TRBD2 (6 bases). The ends were cut back, 4 bases at V and 7 bases at J, with 20 bases in the middle. Germline V lookup: CDR1 SGHAT, CDR2 FQNNGV. CDR3 length: 15 amino acids. The CDR3 sequence: CASSYDVGGLGEQYF. The CDR3 DNA is TGTGCCAGCAGCTACGACGTTGGAGGGTTAGGGGAGCAGTACTTC.

The chain joins TRBV5-4 to TRBJ2-7; TRBD2 agrees at 9 bases. With V trimmed by 1 base and J by 0 bases, 2 bases remained unmatched. The CDR3 runs to 15 residues. Per germline, CDR1 SGHNT and CDR2 YYREEE (reference sequence). CDR3 sequence (DNA): TGTGCCAGCAGCTTGACTAGCGGGCCCTCCTACGAGCAGTACTTC. It encodes CASSLTSGPSYEQYF.

The rearrangement uses TRBV6-5 and TRBJ1-5; no clear D gene. This CDR3 contains 15 residues. Per the germline V gene, CDR1 is MNHEY and CDR2 is SVGAGI. V lost 2 bases and J 0 bases, leaving 8 bases between the germline ends. DNA of the CDR3: TGTGCCAGCAGTTACCGGCAGGATAGCAATCAGCCCCAGCATTTT. As protein: CASSYRQDSNQPQHF.

The rearrangement links TRBV29-1 to TRBJ2-5; the match to TRBD1 covers 8 bases. The CDR3 is 13 residues long. Germline trimming cut 5 bases from V and 4 bases from J; bases unmatched to any gene: 6. Germline CDR1 and CDR2: SQVTM and ANQGSEA. The CDR3 is CSVIPGGRETQYF. For the CDR3, the DNA is TGCAGCGTTATCCCAGGGGGCCGAGAGACCCAGTACTTC.

This chain links TRBV12-3 or TRBV12-4 with TRBJ2-1; possible D gene TRBD1, 6 bases. V lost 2 bases and J lost 10, with 12 bases in between. The CDR3 consists of 13 residues. This CDR3 is CASSLRNRVEQFF. As DNA, the CDR3 is TGTGCCAGCAGTTTACGCAACAGGGTCGAGCAGTTCTTC.

To note about this clone: A far larger clone is one nucleotide away, so this likely arose from a read error. This chain joins TRBV10-3 and TRBJ2-2; TRBD1 matches at 9 bases. The CDR3 spans 15 residues. The J segment lost 5 bases and the V segment lost 6 bases, leaving 7 bases of the junction unmatched. Germline V CDR1 and CDR2: ENHRY, SYGVKD. The DNA of the CDR3 is TGTGCCATCAGGGAACAGGGGGCGGGGACCGGGGAGCTGTTTTTT. Translated, it gives CAIREQGAGTGELFF.

V gene TRBV18 combines with J gene TRBJ2-5; the match to TRBD1 covers 9 bases. The CDR3 sequence is 13 residues long. The V segment lost 10 bases and the J segment 5 bases; nucleotides outside the gene matches: 8. CDR1 is KGHSH, CDR2 LQKENI, per germline. This CDR3 is CATATGGRETQYF. In DNA, the CDR3 is TGTGCCACCGCTACAGGGGGCAGGGAGACCCAGTACTTC.

CDR3: CASSFGGDEKLFF. In DNA form, the CDR3 reads TGTGCCAGCAGTTTTGGAGGCGACGAAAAACTGTTTTTT. The chain combines TRBV12-3 or TRBV12-4 with TRBJ1-4; D is uncertain. V was trimmed by 3 bases and J by 8 bases, leaving 10 bases between them. The CDR3 totals 13 residues.

The chain recombines TRBV6-5 with TRBJ1-6; tentative D call: TRBD1 (5 bases). The CDR3 extends over 14 amino acids. Between the trimmed V and J ends, which lost 1 base and 8 bases, there was a span of 9 bases. Germline V CDR1 and CDR2: MNHEY, SVGAGI. The CDR3 sequence is CASSYYRSYSPLHF. CDR3 DNA sequence: TGTGCCAGCAGTTACTACAGGTCATATTCACCCCTCCACTTT.

This clone was found once. The chain uses TRBV29-1 and TRBJ1-1; D not resolved. V was trimmed by 4 bases and J by 3 bases, leaving 6 bases between them. CDR1 SQVTM and CDR2 ANQGSEA come from the germline V gene. The CDR3 has 11 residues. CDR3: CSVVQYTEAFF. CDR3 DNA: TGCAGCGTTGTACAGTACACTGAAGCTTTCTTT.

The chain carries TRBV7-9 and TRBJ1-4; D remains unclear. The V end was cut by 3 bases, the J end by 0 bases, with 8 bases between. Looked up from germline, CDR1 is SEHNR and CDR2 is FQNEAQ (reference sequence). This CDR3 region has 15 residues. CDR3 in DNA: TGTGCCAGCAGCTTGGCTCTTGCAACTAATGAAAAACTGTTTTTT. This gives the protein CASSLALATNEKLFF.

The chain employs TRBV5-8 and TRBJ1-1, with 7 bases matching TRBD1. The CDR3 has 14 residues. After removal of 3 bases from V and 10 bases from J, the junction contained 12 bases not matched to a gene. Looked up from germline, CDR1 is SGHTS and CDR2 is YDEGEE. DNA for the CDR3: TGTGCCAGCAGCTCAACCCGGGACAGATATGGAGCTTTCTTT. Its translation: CASSSTRDRYGAFF.

V gene TRBV9 combines with J gene TRBJ2-3; D unclear. The germline V gene encodes CDR1 SGDLS and CDR2 YYNGEE. CDR3 size: 15 residues. The V end was cut by 0 bases, the J end by 3 bases, with 11 bases between. Written as DNA, the CDR3 is TGTGCCAGCAGCGTAGGACAATTGGCAACAGATACGCAGTATTTT. It is translated as CASSVGQLATDTQYF.

This clone appeared a few times. The chain combines TRBV29-1 with TRBJ1-1; 12 bases agree with TRBD1. Germline V gives CDR1 SQVTM, CDR2 ANQGSEA. V was pared by 6 bases and J by 6 bases, with 8 bases of the junction left unmatched. The CDR3 is 14 amino acids. CDR3 region: CSVGTGGVLPEAFF. The CDR3 coding sequence is TGCAGCGTAGGGACAGGGGGCGTTTTACCTGAAGCTTTCTTT.

The rearrangement uses TRBV27 and TRBJ1-6; TRBD1 matches at 7 bases. The junction had 11 bases not matched to a gene; V was cut back by 5 bases and J by 7 bases. Germline CDR1 MNHEY, CDR2 SMNVEV (reference sequence). The CDR3 loop spans 16 amino acids. The CDR3 DNA follows: TGTGCCAGCAGTCCGGATGACAGGGCCCAGAATTCACCCCTCCACTTT. It specifies CASSPDDRAQNSPLHF.

This chain connects TRBV30 to TRBJ1-2; D may be TRBD1 (5 bases). Trimming removed 4 bases from V and 0 bases from J, with 9 bases in between. This CDR3 contains 13 residues. Per germline, CDR1 GTSNPN and CDR2 SVGIG (reference sequence). The DNA for the CDR3 is TGTGCCTGGATCCAGGGTACTAACTATGGCTACACCTTC. Protein: CAWIQGTNYGYTF.

The CDR3, as DNA: TGCAGCGTTGCCAGAAACACCGGGGAGCTGTTTTTT. It specifies CSVARNTGELFF. V and J are TRBV29-1 and TRBJ2-2, with D hard to call. Germline V gives CDR1 SQVTM, CDR2 ANQGSEA. V was trimmed by 4 bases and J by 2 bases, leaving 5 bases between them. The CDR3 loop spans 12 amino acids.

The J gene is TRBJ1-3, the V gene TRBV7-9; a weak D match, TRBD1 (5 bases). Germline CDR1 is SEHNR and CDR2 is FQNEAQ (reference sequence). V was pared by 1 base and J by 9 bases, with 10 bases between. CDR3 length: 13 residues. CDR3 residues: CASSLVVGATIYF. The CDR3 bases are TGTGCCAGCAGCTTAGTGGTAGGGGCCACCATATATTTT.